This T cell receptor beta chain was recorded in a study of control samples from healthy donors and cancer patients. The CDR3 has 14 residues. Trimming pared 8 bases from V and 7 bases from J, leaving 17 bases between. Germline CDR1 and CDR2: LGHDT and YNNKEL (reference sequence). TCRdb keeps only in-frame clones here, not all; method: immunoSEQ multiplex PCR. Of under 70,000 clones in the sample, 90% were seen once. The receptor was derived from a woman between 50 and 59 years old with colorectal cancer. Specimen: PBMCs. The V gene is TRBV3-1 (or the pseudogene TRBV3-2), the J gene TRBJ1-4; D is perhaps TRBD1 (5 bases). The CDR3 bases are TGTGCCAGCCGACATTCCCAGGGAAGTGAAAAACTGTTTTTT. It codes for CASRHSQGSEKLFF.